A selection of T cell receptor beta chains follows, all from one sample in a study of cytomegalovirus exposure and HLA in healthy donors. Sequenced by immunoSEQ multiplex PCR; TCRdb stores in-frame clones only, minus some. The sample yields around 190,000 clones, around 90% seen once. Source material: PBMCs. All receptors derive from a boy between 2 and 15 years old in good health and CMV-seronegative. Each CDR3 is given with its conserved first and last residue. The D gene is left open where the match is weak. Only some rows state a clone size, as once, few, many or a class for expanded clones.

NA	NA	TRBV6-1	TRBJ2-1	CASSVEGTSYNEQFF	TGTGCCAGCAGTGTCGAAGGGACTTCGTACAATGAGCAGTTCTTC
NA	NA	TRBV7-9	TRBJ1-2	CASSPPGDYGYTF	TGTGCCAGCAGCCCCCCAGGGGACTATGGCTACACCTTC
TRBD1	NA	TRBV28	TRBJ2-6	CASSLEAGGSGANVLTF	TGTGCCAGCAGTTTAGAGGCAGGGGGCTCTGGGGCCAACGTCCTGACTTTC
NA	NA	TRBV2	TRBJ2-6	CASSPLGGGANVLTF	TGTGCCAGCAGCCCTCTCGGGGGTGGGGCCAACGTCCTGACTTTC
TRBD1	NA	TRBV5-4	TRBJ1-1	CASSPLGGDRVWMNTEAFF	TGTGCCAGCAGCCCCCTCGGGGGGGACAGGGTGTGGATGAACACTGAAGCTTTCTTT
TRBD1	NA	TRBV10-3	TRBJ1-6	CAISGGQGTRLHF	TGTGCCATCAGTGGCGGACAGGGGACAAGGCTCCACTTT
NA	NA	TRBV27	TRBJ1-2	CASSFQAGVEYGYTF	TGTGCCAGCAGTTTCCAGGCCGGGGTCGAGTATGGCTACACCTTC
TRBD2	NA	TRBV11-1	TRBJ2-7	CASSLERGPSYEQYF	TGTGCCAGCAGCTTAGAGCGGGGGCCCTCCTACGAGCAGTACTTC
TRBD2	once	TRBV7-9	TRBJ2-3	CASSLTSGGPYSPDTQYF	TGTGCCAGCAGCTTAACTAGCGGGGGGCCCTACTCCCCAGATACGCAGTATTTT
TRBD2	NA	TRBV18	TRBJ2-5	CASSPGSGSSETQYF	TGTGCCAGCTCACCGGGGAGCGGGAGTTCAGAGACCCAGTACTTC
TRBD2	NA	TRBV13	TRBJ2-5	CASSPRIPAGGETQYF	TGTGCCAGCAGCCCCCGAATACCAGCGGGAGGCGAGACCCAGTACTTC
TRBD1	once	TRBV19	TRBJ1-5	CASSIRQGQGGNQPQHF	TGTGCCAGTAGTATTCGCCAAGGACAGGGGGGCAATCAGCCCCAGCATTTT
NA	NA	TRBV2	TRBJ2-7	CASRVSARGTYEQYF	TGTGCCAGCAGGGTTAGCGCCAGGGGTACCTACGAGCAGTACTTC
NA	NA	TRBV28	TRBJ2-5	CASRRGRGAGEETQYF	TGTGCCAGCAGACGTGGCCGGGGGGCCGGAGAAGAGACCCAGTACTTC
NA	NA	TRBV6-5	TRBJ1-5	CASRDRLLFNQPQHF	TGTGCCAGCAGGGACAGACTACTCTTCAATCAGCCCCAGCATTTT
NA	NA	TRBV15	TRBJ1-1	CATSGGKTGSSTEAFF	TGTGCCACCAGCGGAGGAAAGACAGGATCGAGCACTGAAGCTTTCTTT
NA	NA	TRBV5-1	TRBJ1-5	CASSLDGAQPQHF	TGCGCCAGCAGCTTGGATGGGGCCCAGCCCCAGCATTTT
NA	NA	TRBV29-1	TRBJ2-3	CSVEQGDTQYF	TGCAGCGTTGAACAGGGGGATACGCAGTATTTT
NA	NA	TRBV6-1	TRBJ2-7	CASLRGRVYEQYF	TGTGCCAGCCTTCGTGGGCGAGTATACGAGCAGTACTTC
NA	NA	TRBV7-3	TRBJ1-1	CASSLAGVNTEAFF	TGTGCCAGCAGCTTAGCAGGGGTTAACACTGAAGCTTTCTTT
NA	NA	TRBV28	TRBJ1-5	CASSLSMRGGQPQHF	TGTGCCAGCAGTTTATCTATGAGGGGAGGGCAGCCCCAGCATTTT
NA	NA	TRBV28	TRBJ1-4	CASNLLAGVIEKLFF	TGTGCCAGCAATTTATTGGCAGGGGTCATTGAAAAACTGTTCTTT
TRBD2	NA	TRBV7-9	TRBJ2-7	CASSLARGGNYEQYF	TGTGCCAGCAGCTTAGCGCGGGGGGGGAACTACGAGCAGTACTTC
NA	few	TRBV6-5	TRBJ2-6	CASRSTGSGANVLTF	TGTGCCAGCAGAAGTACGGGCTCTGGGGCCAACGTCCTGACTTTC
TRBD1	NA	TRBV7-6	TRBJ1-6	CASSLVALDRVESPLHF	TGTGCCAGCAGCTTAGTAGCTTTGGACAGGGTGGAATCACCCCTCCACTTT
NA	NA	TRBV15	TRBJ1-2	CATSREVGQAGYTF	TGTGCCACCAGCAGAGAGGTTGGGCAGGCAGGCTACACCTTC
NA	NA	TRBV27	TRBJ1-1	CASSLYGSPEAFF	TGTGCCAGCAGTTTATACGGGAGTCCTGAAGCTTTCTTT
TRBD1	NA	TRBV6-1	TRBJ1-2	CASSEVGSGGYGYTF	TGTGCCAGCAGTGAAGTCGGATCAGGGGGCTATGGCTACACCTTC
TRBD2	NA	TRBV5-1	TRBJ2-3	CASSPQREGLITDTQYF	TGCGCCAGCAGCCCCCAAAGGGAGGGCCTTATAACAGATACGCAGTATTTT
NA	NA	TRBV29-1	TRBJ2-2	CSALTGPGTGELFF	TGCAGCGCCCTAACAGGTCCGGGCACCGGGGAGCTGTTTTTT
TRBD1	NA	TRBV6-5	TRBJ1-5	CASSWDRDSNQPQHF	TGTGCCAGCAGTTGGGACAGGGATAGCAATCAGCCCCAGCATTTT
TRBD2	NA	TRBV28	TRBJ2-7	CASSLGTSGSEQYF	TGTGCCAGCAGTTTAGGAACTAGCGGGAGCGAGCAGTACTTC
TRBD2	NA	TRBV7-8	TRBJ2-3	CASSLASSGGAVDTQYF	TGTGCCAGCAGCTTAGCCTCTAGCGGGGGGGCGGTGGATACGCAGTATTTT
NA	NA	TRBV5-1	TRBJ1-1	CASSLDRGGTEAFF	TGCGCCAGCAGCTTGGATAGGGGCGGCACTGAAGCTTTCTTT
TRBD2	NA	TRBV18	TRBJ2-7	CASSPPPGRDPSYEQYF	TGTGCCAGCTCACCACCCCCGGGGAGGGACCCCTCCTACGAGCAGTACTTC
NA	NA	TRBV28	TRBJ2-3	CASSPPSDTQYF	TGTGCCAGCAGTCCCCCCTCAGATACGCAGTATTTT
TRBD2	NA	TRBV5-1	TRBJ2-1	CASSLAGGGNEQFF	TGCGCCAGCAGCTTGGCCGGGGGGGGCAATGAGCAGTTCTTC
NA	NA	TRBV7-6	TRBJ2-1	CASSLASGEDYEQFF	TGTGCCAGCAGCTTAGCCAGCGGAGAGGACTATGAGCAGTTCTTC
NA	NA	TRBV28	TRBJ1-2	CASTVGEGYGYTF	TGTGCCAGCACCGTCGGAGAAGGCTATGGCTACACCTTC
TRBD1	NA	TRBV27	TRBJ2-3	CASSPLRGGSLGTDTQYF	TGTGCCAGCAGTCCCTTACGAGGGGGCTCCCTCGGCACAGATACGCAGTATTTT
TRBD1	once	TRBV5-1	TRBJ1-3	CASSLGPQGAANLPGNTIYF	TGCGCCAGCAGCTTGGGGCCCCAGGGGGCCGCCAACCTCCCTGGAAACACCATATATTTT
NA	NA	TRBV30	TRBJ2-7	CAWELRSGTHFSYEQYF	TGTGCCTGGGAGTTAAGGTCCGGGACACACTTCTCCTACGAGCAGTACTTC
NA	NA	TRBV7-9	TRBJ1-4	CASSSNIPGNNEKLFF	TGTGCCAGCAGCTCTAATATCCCAGGAAATAATGAAAAACTGTTTTTT
NA	NA	TRBV27	TRBJ1-5	CASSPMAQPQHF	TGTGCCAGCAGTCCCATGGCTCAGCCCCAGCATTTT
NA	NA	TRBV28	TRBJ1-5	CATSSNRYSNQPQHF	TGTGCCACCTCAAGCAACAGGTATAGCAATCAGCCCCAGCATTTT
NA	NA	TRBV28	TRBJ1-1	CASSYHRMNTEAFF	TGTGCCAGCAGCTACCACAGGATGAACACTGAAGCTTTCTTC
TRBD2	NA	TRBV10-3	TRBJ2-2	CAISELAGGVLFF	TGTGCCATCAGTGAGCTAGCGGGGGGGGTGCTGTTTTTT
NA	few	TRBV27	TRBJ2-7	CASKGQGRYEQYF	TGTGCCAGCAAGGGACAAGGTCGGTACGAGCAGTACTTC
NA	NA	TRBV28	TRBJ1-2	CASTADYNYGYTF	TGTGCCAGCACGGCGGACTATAACTATGGCTACACCTTC
NA	NA	TRBV9	TRBJ1-1	CASSVIGGTAFF	TGTGCCAGCAGCGTAATCGGGGGTACAGCTTTCTTT
NA	NA	TRBV5-1	TRBJ1-3	CASSLATGSGNTIYF	TGCGCCAGCAGCTTGGCGACAGGCTCTGGAAACACCATATATTTT
NA	NA	TRBV4-2	TRBJ2-1	CASSQDLMRTPSNNEQFF	TGTGCCAGCAGCCAAGATCTTATGCGAACCCCCTCTAACAATGAGCAGTTCTTC
NA	NA	TRBV30	TRBJ2-7	CAWSHTGTAAYEQYF	TGTGCCTGGAGTCACACCGGGACTGCCGCCTACGAGCAGTACTTC